This record covers a single TCR beta chain. Its recognized antigen is unknown. Base qualities were left out, and no much larger clone turns up one base away. The sample contains more than one DNA sequence encoding this CDR3. These data come from a study of blood T cell repertoires in COVID-19 (dated by TCRdb to 2019 to 2021). With regard to the full study: The collaborator samples originated in the United States, Italy and Spain and spanned the acute and convalescent phases of COVID-19. Subjects who had been exposed to COVID-19, were actively infected with it, or had recovered from it provided the deeply sampled blood TCRbeta repertoires that made up the dataset. Where HLA class I and class II types were available, the types were taken from metadata supplied by the sample provider, not from assay-based typing. The samples were drawn from the first 160 participants of the ongoing ImmuneRACE study and from about 1,200 subjects provided by 6 global collaborators. The repertoires were made available in a free public database intended to serve as a resource for research on the immune response to SARS-CoV-2. The prospective study material was composed of cDNA or gDNA derived from T cells, B-cell-depleted T cells, or PBMCs. The sample metadata nearly always contained a de-identified subject ID, COVID-19 status, age in years and sex. Here is what the overall study found, with its caveats: How much clinical and demographic metadata was included differed by source and by participant, and the metadata was provided uncurated.

In the germline V gene, CDR1 corresponds to SGHDN and CDR2 to FVKESK. The CDR3 runs 12 amino acids, cysteine and phenylalanine included. Only the CDR3 region is kept as DNA, spanning 36 bases read in frame from base 1. The junction shows trimming of 1 base on V and 2 bases on J, plus 3 bases between the germline ends. TCRbeta CDR3 regions were amplified from genomic DNA using the immunoSEQ Assay, a bias-controlled multiplex PCR. From the authors' description of their analysis: The number of nucleated cells in each sample was estimated from the amplification of reference gene primers within the assay. To quantify the absolute abundance of each unique TCRbeta CDR3 rearrangement, sequence reads were collapsed and filtered. For each sample, productive Simpson clonality was calculated by taking the square root of Simpson's diversity index across productive rearrangements. In its TCRdb copy, this immuneACCESS table keeps in-frame sequences only and misses some clones. Where compared with another copy, unresolved V genes explain less than half of these, and the others have no known cause. Clone size and V and J calls were adopted from that table, with D and trimming inferred from the DNA. A total of a few hundred thousand clones appear in this sample, 90% to 95% of them only once. The ten largest clones take up 0.8% to 0.9% of the sample.

Participants in the prospective study were aged roughly 18 to 100 years, lived in 24 United States geographic areas, and enrolled through a virtual design. Cohort assignment in the prospective study relied on participant-reported clinical history from a screening survey and a study questionnaire. Exposed participants were defined as having been in contact with someone with a PCR-confirmed or clinician-diagnosed COVID-19 case within 2 weeks of study entry. Mobile phlebotomists in the prospective study collected whole blood, serum and a nasopharyngeal or oropharyngeal swab from every participant. Over a 2-month period, participants in the prospective study had the option of providing additional blood draws and questionnaires. Before DNA extraction, blood samples from the prospective study were shipped at room temperature or frozen.

The material sequenced was PBMCs or T cells enriched from blood (not recorded which). The chain was built from TRBV14 and TRBJ2-7; the D gene cannot be resolved reliably. The receptor comes from a woman aged 35 to 49 who had been exposed to COVID-19. The CDR3 reads as follows: CASSQAPYEQYF. At the DNA level, the sequence is TGTGCCAGCAGCCAAGCTCCCTACGAGCAGTACTTC. With the rest looked up from the reference TRBV14 and TRBJ2-7 genes rather than sequenced, the full variable domain is EAGVTQFPSHSVIEKGQTVTLRCDPISGHDNLYWYRRVMGKEIKFLLHFVKESKQDESGMPNNRFLAERTGGTYSTLKVQPAELEDSGVYFCASSQAPYEQYFGPGTRLTVT.